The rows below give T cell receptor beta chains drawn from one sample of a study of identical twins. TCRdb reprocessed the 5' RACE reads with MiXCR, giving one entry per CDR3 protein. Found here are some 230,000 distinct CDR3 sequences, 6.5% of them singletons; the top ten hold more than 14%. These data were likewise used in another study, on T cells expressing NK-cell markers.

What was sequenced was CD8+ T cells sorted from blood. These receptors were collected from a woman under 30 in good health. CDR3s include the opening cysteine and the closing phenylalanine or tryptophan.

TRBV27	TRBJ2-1	CASGDKVHEQFF
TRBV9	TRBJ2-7	CASSVGGADYEQYF
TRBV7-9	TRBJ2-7	CASSPEEGVGYEQYF
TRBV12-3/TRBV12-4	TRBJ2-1	CASSFSLGAGNEQFF
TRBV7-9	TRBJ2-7	CASSQVGGPDYEQYF
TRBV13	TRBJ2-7	CASSLGRVEQYF
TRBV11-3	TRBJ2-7	CASSTGTAAEQYF
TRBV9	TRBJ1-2	CASRGGRTSYGYTF
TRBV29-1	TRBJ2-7	CSALGPSNYEQYF
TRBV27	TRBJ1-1	CASSLRDRANTEAFF
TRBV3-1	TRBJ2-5	CASSPPGGETQYF
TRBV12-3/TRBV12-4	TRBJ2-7	CASSLAGTAPSYEQYF
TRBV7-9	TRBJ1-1	CASSTTGLNTEAFF
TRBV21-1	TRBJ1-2	CASSILGGYTF
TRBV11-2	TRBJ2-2	CASSHEGNTGELFF
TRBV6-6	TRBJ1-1	CASSYSINEAFF
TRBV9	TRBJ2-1	CASSVGGDEQFF
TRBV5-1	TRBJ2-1	CASSGSGGYNNEQFF
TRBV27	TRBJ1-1	CASSLSPRTEAFF
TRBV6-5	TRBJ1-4	CASSYGGAREKLFF
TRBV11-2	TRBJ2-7	CASSLVAGALGEQYF
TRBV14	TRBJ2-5	CASSQNGLAGFQETQYF
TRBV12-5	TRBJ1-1	CASGVMNTEAFF
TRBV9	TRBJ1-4	CASSSWGGRPTF
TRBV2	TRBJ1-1	CATLHIIAFF
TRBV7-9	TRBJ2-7	CAISPGTGTGEQYF
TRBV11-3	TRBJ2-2	CASRSRDSGELFF
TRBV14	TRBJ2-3	CASSLVGLAGRTDTQYF
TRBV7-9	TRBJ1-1	CASSLAPLTVNTEAFF
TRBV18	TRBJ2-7	CASSPPVVGGYEQYF
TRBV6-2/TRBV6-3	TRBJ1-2	CASSYSSEVYGYTF
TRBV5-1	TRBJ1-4	CASSIRTEANEKLFF
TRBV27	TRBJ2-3	CASRVGGADTQYF
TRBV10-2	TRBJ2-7	CASSEVYEQYF
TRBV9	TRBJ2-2	CASSPRTRMSGELFF
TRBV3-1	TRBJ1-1	CASSPIPGRRTEAFF
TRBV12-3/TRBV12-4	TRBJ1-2	CASSTGTTNYGYTF
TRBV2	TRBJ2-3	CASSGVLFTDTQYF
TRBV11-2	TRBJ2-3	CASGRDTDTQYF